This T cell receptor beta chain was sequenced for a study of spatial heterogeneity in lung cancer. On the study more broadly: Sequencing consistently turned up more beta-chain sequences than alpha-chain sequences.

Documented time point: sample taken at primary tumor resection. Whole RNA from tumor, nontumor lung or frozen PBMC was sequenced unsorted. CDR3 size: 17 residues. V gave up 3 bases and J gave up 6 bases; unmatched junction bases: 7. Germline CDR1 is KGHDR and CDR2 is SFDVKD. TCRdb recomputed calls from the 5' RACE reads with MiXCR, one row per CDR3 protein. The repertoire holds tens of thousands of distinct CDR3 sequences, with over 8.5% as singletons. This clonotype was sampled from a male donor with early-stage non-small cell lung cancer. The chain joins TRBV24-1 to TRBJ2-2; 12 bases agree with TRBD1. The sequencing used PBMCs, collected at surgery. Here the CDR3 reads CATSDHPGTGGSGELFF. CDR3 coding DNA: TGTGCCACCAGTGATCACCCCGGGACAGGGGGCTCCGGGGAGCTGTTTTTT.